Detailed here is one TCR beta chain. Antigen specificity is unknown. Primed by a sample-barcoded 5' primer and a J-beta primer mix, a second PCR proceeded for 7 to 11 cycles. TCRdb reanalysed the 5' RACE reads using MiXCR and keeps one entry per CDR3 protein. The profile covers around 990,000 distinct CDR3 sequences, with 20% to 25% appearing a single time and less than 0.75% taken by the ten largest. The germline gives CDR1 SGHRS, CDR2 YFSETQ. V dropped 4 bases and J dropped 3 bases, with 13 bases sitting between them. The CDR3 covers 15 residues. This specimen comes from a study of blood T cells in healthy people across ages. Whole-study findings and limits: Using unsorted PBMCs precluded a conclusive naive versus antigen-experienced comparison.

The sample also formed part of further work on T cells of mothers and their children.

The chain uses TRBV5-1 and TRBJ2-2; D remains unclear. The sequencing input was blood. The clonotype comes from a girl aged 2-9 years in good health. CDR3 in DNA: TGCGCCAGCAGCAAAGGACCTGGCGACACCGGGGAGCTGTTTTTT. Its protein product is CASSKGPGDTGELFF.